Following are 10 T cell receptor beta chains from one sample sequenced in a study of blood T cell repertoires in COVID-19. Only in-frame clones appear in the TCRdb table, and some are missing; sequencing was by immunoSEQ multiplex PCR. In the table there are around 69,000 clones, roughly 81% of which are singletons. The material sequenced was peripheral blood. The receptors derive from a woman between 65 and 79 years old with acute or convalescent COVID-19.

This chain connects TRBV29-1 to TRBJ1-2, with a possible D match to TRBD1 (5 bases). The germline V gene has CDR1 SQVTM and CDR2 ANQGSEA. V was trimmed by 4 bases and J by 4 bases, leaving 10 bases between them. The CDR3 length is 12 residues. The CDR3 spells CSVGQRIYGYTF. In DNA form, the CDR3 reads TGCAGCGTTGGACAGAGGATCTATGGCTACACCTTC.

The chain is built from TRBV5-6 and TRBJ2-1; 8 bases match TRBD2. The V gene end was trimmed by 1 base and the J gene end by 4 bases; junction bases not matched to a gene: 4. The CDR3 runs to 15 residues. Germline lookup yields CDR1 SGHDT and CDR2 YYEEEE. The CDR3 region is CASSLPSGSYNEQFF. The CDR3 bases are TGTGCCAGCAGCTTGCCCAGCGGGAGTTACAATGAGCAGTTCTTC.

J is TRBJ2-3 and V is TRBV3-1 (or the pseudogene TRBV3-2), with 8 bases fitting TRBD2. The V gene's germline CDR1 is LGHDT and CDR2 YNNKEL (reference sequence). Losses at the gene ends were 7 bases for V and 2 bases for J; bases not matched to a gene: 8. CDR3 length: 15 amino acids. The CDR3 region is CASTPAAGVTDTQYF. The CDR3 bases are TGTGCCAGCACCCCGGCAGCGGGAGTCACAGATACGCAGTATTTT.

This chain connects TRBV2 to TRBJ2-7; D gene unclear. The length of the CDR3 is 12 residues. The germline gives CDR1 SNHLY, CDR2 FYNNEI. With 6 bases removed from V and 7 bases from J, the gap between germline ends came to 13 bases. The CDR3 nucleotides are TGTGCCAGCAGCCGGGTAAGAGGAGAGCAGTACTTC. This gives the protein CASSRVRGEQYF.

The chain employs TRBV11-2 and TRBJ1-5; the D gene is possibly TRBD1 (5 bases). This CDR3 is 13 amino acids long. Germline V gives CDR1 SGHAT, CDR2 FQNNGV. The V end lost 2 bases, the J end lost 7 bases, and 9 bases lay between the germline ends. DNA for the CDR3: TGTGCCAGCAGCTTAAAGGAGGGGCAGCCCCAGCATTTT. Its translation is CASSLKEGQPQHF.

The DNA of the CDR3 is TGTGCCAGCAGTTTATTTAGCAGGGGTGTTGGTAAAGATACGCAGTATTTT. Its protein product is CASSLFSRGVGKDTQYF. The chain combines TRBV27 with TRBJ2-3; a weak D match, TRBD1 (6 bases). This CDR3 region has 17 residues. Per germline, CDR1 MNHEY and CDR2 SMNVEV (reference sequence). The ends were cut back, 1 base at V and 5 bases at J, with 19 bases in the middle.

The chain is built from TRBV6-2 or TRBV6-3 and TRBJ2-1; TRBD1 aligns across 10 bases. CDR1 is MNHEY, CDR2 SVGEGT, per germline. The length of the CDR3 is 15 residues. The V segment lost 5 bases and the J segment 10 bases; nucleotides outside the gene matches: 11. CDR3 bases: TGTGCCAGCAGTCTCCGTGACAGGGGGCGCGGGGAGCAGTTCTTC. Translated, it gives CASSLRDRGRGEQFF.

The J gene is TRBJ2-3, the V gene TRBV7-3; 7 nucleotides line up with TRBD1. This CDR3 has 15 amino acids. V trimming: 0 bases; J trimming: 1 base; junction bases outside the gene matches: 1. The germline V gene has CDR1 SGHTA and CDR2 FQGTGA. CDR3: CASSLTGGRTDTQYF. The DNA of the CDR3 is TGTGCCAGCAGCTTAACAGGGGGCCGCACAGATACGCAGTATTTT.

The rearrangement joins TRBV5-8 to TRBJ1-5; D call uncertain. Germline V gene lookup returns CDR1 SGHTS and CDR2 YDEGEE. There are 15 residues in the CDR3. Trimming removed 4 bases at V and 4 bases at J, with 15 bases between. The DNA for the CDR3 is TGTGCCAGCAGCCCAGGTGTCGCACCAAATCAGCCCCAGCATTTT. It is translated as CASSPGVAPNQPQHF.

J is TRBJ1-5 and V is TRBV7-8; 7 bases line up with TRBD1. With V trimmed by 3 bases and J by 4 bases, 3 bases remained unmatched. CDR3 size: 14 residues. The germline gives CDR1 SGHVS, CDR2 FQNEAQ. Written as DNA, the CDR3 is TGTGCCAGCAGCTTGAACAGGGGAAATCAGCCCCAGCATTTT. Protein product: CASSLNRGNQPQHF. Full variable domain (outside the CDR3, taken from reference TRBV7-8 and TRBJ1-5): GAGVSQSPRYKVAKRGQDVALRCDPISGHVSLFWYQQALGQGPEFLTYFQNEAQLDKSGLPSDRFFAERPEGSVSTLKIQRTQQEDSAVYLCASSLNRGNQPQHFGDGTRLSIL.